The 27 T cell receptor beta chains in this list originate from one sample, sequenced in a study of blood T cell repertoires in COVID-19. The table came from immunoSEQ multiplex PCR; TCRdb's copy has only in-frame clones and leaves some out. The sample consists of around 170,000 clones, roughly 87% of them appearing once. The material sequenced was peripheral blood. The receptors originated from a woman aged 40 to 49 with acute or convalescent COVID-19.

In its sample, this clone was seen a few times. This sequence joins TRBV29-1 and TRBJ1-6; 8 bases are a match to TRBD1. Germline CDR1 is SQVTM and CDR2 is ANQGSEA. The V and J ends lost 6 bases and 10 bases, in that order; junction bases with no gene match: 8. The CDR3 extends over 13 amino acids. In DNA, the CDR3 is TGCAGCGTCGCAGGGGGCGCCGGGTCACCCCTCCACTTT. Amino acids: CSVAGGAGSPLHF.

The gene calls are TRBV6-5 and TRBJ1-5; 10 positions match TRBD1. CDR3 length equals 15 residues. In germline, CDR1 is MNHEY, CDR2 SVGAGI. Trimming at V came to 6 bases and at J to 4 bases, leaving 6 bases not matched to a gene. In DNA, the CDR3 is TGTGCCAGCAGGCCCGCGGGACAGGGGAATCAGCCCCAGCATTTT. Translation gives CASRPAGQGNQPQHF.

The chain couples TRBV27 to TRBJ1-5, with a tentative D call TRBD1 (5 bases). V lost 5 bases, J lost 6 bases, and 8 bases lay in between. The germline gives CDR1 MNHEY, CDR2 SMNVEV (reference sequence). This CDR3 has 12 residues. The CDR3 is CASSNTGQPQHF. In nucleotides, the CDR3 is TGTGCCAGCAGTAATACAGGTCAGCCCCAGCATTTT.

This rearrangement joins TRBV19 to TRBJ2-1; 7 bases line up with TRBD1. V lost 10 bases to trimming and J lost 4 bases; unmatched junction nucleotides: 16. This CDR3 has 16 amino acids. Germline CDR1 reads LNHDA; CDR2 reads SQIVND (reference sequence). The CDR3 nucleotides are TGTGCCACAACAGGGGAGAGGTTAGCGTTGTACAATGAGCAGTTCTTC. Amino acids: CATTGERLALYNEQFF.

The CDR3 DNA is TGTGCCTGGAGTGGTAGTCCAGAGACCCAGTACTTC. Translated, it gives CAWSGSPETQYF. The J gene is TRBJ2-5, the V gene TRBV30; no reliable D call. The CDR3 has 12 amino acids. CDR1 GTSNPN and CDR2 SVGIG come from the germline V gene (reference sequence). The V and J ends lost 1 base and 4 bases respectively, with 7 bases between them.

The V call is TRBV13, the J call TRBJ2-5; 7 nucleotides align to TRBD1. Germline-derived CDR1 and CDR2 are PRHDT and FYEKMQ (reference sequence). There are 19 residues in the CDR3. Trimming cost V 5 bases and J 1 base; bases outside gene matches: 19. The CDR3 spells CASSPWGGGPSGGQETQYF. The DNA for the CDR3 is TGTGCCAGCAGCCCGTGGGGTGGGGGCCCCTCAGGGGGCCAAGAGACCCAGTACTTC.

The rearrangement links TRBV7-8 to TRBJ2-7; D uncertain. Trimming took 3 bases from V and 6 from J, leaving 18 bases between them. CDR3 length: 15 residues. Germline CDR1 is SGHVS and CDR2 is FQNEAQ. In DNA form, the CDR3 reads TGTGCCAGCAGCTTTGTCGGCGGCTACCTGGGCGAGCAGTACTTC. This gives the protein CASSFVGGYLGEQYF. Variable domain in full (rest from reference TRBV7-8 and TRBJ2-7): GAGVSQSPRYKVAKRGQDVALRCDPISGHVSLFWYQQALGQGPEFLTYFQNEAQLDKSGLPSDRFFAERPEGSVSTLKIQRTQQEDSAVYLCASSFVGGYLGEQYFGPGTRLTVT.

The V call is TRBV28, the J call TRBJ1-5; 7 bases line up with TRBD1. The CDR3 contains 12 residues. V shed 9 bases and J 9 bases; nucleotides not matched to a gene: 8. Germline values: CDR1 MDHEN, CDR2 SYDVKM. Written as DNA, the CDR3 is TGTGCCAGTACTACAGGGGTTAGGCCCCAGCATTTT. Encoded protein: CASTTGVRPQHF.

V usage is TRBV28 and J usage is TRBJ1-4; a weak D match, TRBD1 (6 bases). The CDR3 has 13 residues. Germline V gives CDR1 MDHEN, CDR2 SYDVKM. V was shortened by 6 bases and J by 10 bases, with 15 bases between the two germline ends. CDR3 sequence: CASSAFLGGKLFF. For the CDR3, the DNA is TGTGCCAGCAGCGCGTTCCTAGGGGGAAAACTGTTTTTT.

J is TRBJ1-3 and V is TRBV6-6, with D uncertain. Looked up from germline, CDR1 is MNHNY and CDR2 is SVGAGI (reference sequence). Trimming cost V 2 bases and J 4 bases, with 9 bases left between them. This CDR3 contains 14 residues. CDR3 in amino acids: CASSYEGEGNTIYF. As DNA, the CDR3 is TGTGCCAGCAGTTACGAGGGCGAGGGAAACACCATATATTTT.

The rearrangement uses TRBV27 and TRBJ2-7; TRBD1 matches 7 bases. The V gene end was trimmed by 4 bases and the J gene end by 4 bases; junction bases not matched to a gene: 1. This CDR3 has 12 amino acids. Germline CDR1 is MNHEY and CDR2 is SMNVEV (reference sequence). The CDR3 DNA reads as TGTGCCAGCAGTTCCAGGGGGTACGAGCAGTACTTC. It yields the protein CASSSRGYEQYF.

The chain combines TRBV9 with TRBJ2-3; 12 nucleotides match TRBD2. V gave up 2 bases and J gave up 0 bases; unmatched junction bases: 10. Germline V gives CDR1 SGDLS, CDR2 YYNGEE. This CDR3 comprises 19 residues. The CDR3 DNA reads as TGTGCCAGCAGCGTTTATGGACTAGCGGGGTTTACTAGCACAGATACGCAGTATTTT. This sequence encodes CASSVYGLAGFTSTDTQYF. The whole variable domain, filled in from reference TRBV9 and TRBJ2-3, reads DSGVTQTPKHLITATGQRVTLRCSPRSGDLSVYWYQQSLDQGLQFLIQYYNGEERAKGNILERFSAQQFPDLHSELNLSSLELGDSALYFCASSVYGLAGFTSTDTQYFGPGTRLTVL.

The chain combines TRBV29-1 with TRBJ2-3, with 7 bases aligning to TRBD2. The CDR3 has 13 residues. The germline CDR1 and CDR2 sequences are SQVTM and ANQGSEA. V was pared by 5 bases and J by 2 bases, with 4 bases of the junction left unmatched. The CDR3 is CSVPAGTTDTQYF. DNA of the CDR3: TGCAGCGTTCCAGCGGGGACCACAGATACGCAGTATTTT.

This chain links TRBV29-1 with TRBJ1-1, with D perhaps matching TRBD1 (6 bases). The CDR3 length is 12 residues. Germline assignment: CDR1 SQVTM and CDR2 ANQGSEA. V lost 6 bases and J lost 4, with 12 bases in between. The CDR3 nucleotides are TGCAGCGTCGAGGGGGTGCGCACTGAAGCTTTCTTT. Translated, it gives CSVEGVRTEAFF.

This rearrangement joins TRBV6-5 to TRBJ2-7, with 7 bases lining up with TRBD2. Germline assignment: CDR1 MNHEY and CDR2 SVGAGI. The CDR3 runs 13 residues. V was pared by 4 bases and J by 1 base, with 1 base of the junction left unmatched. The CDR3 loop is CASSWGGSYEQYF. The CDR3, as DNA: TGTGCCAGCAGTTGGGGGGGATCCTACGAGCAGTACTTC.

The V gene is TRBV9, the J gene TRBJ1-6; D might be TRBD1 (6 bases). The V and J ends lost 6 bases and 5 bases respectively, with 21 bases between them. The CDR3 is 17 amino acids. Per the germline V gene, CDR1 is SGDLS and CDR2 is YYNGEE. CDR3 region: CASIVSGGVLNNSPLHF. DNA of the CDR3: TGTGCCAGCATTGTATCTGGGGGCGTGTTAAATAATTCACCCCTCCACTTT. Supplemented by reference TRBV9 and TRBJ1-6, the full variable domain reads DSGVTQTPKHLITATGQRVTLRCSPRSGDLSVYWYQQSLDQGLQFLIQYYNGEERAKGNILERFSAQQFPDLHSELNLSSLELGDSALYFCASIVSGGVLNNSPLHFGNGTRLTVT.

The V gene is TRBV13, the J gene TRBJ2-5; 7 bases are a match to TRBD2. The V and J ends lost 5 bases and 0 bases, in that order; junction bases with no gene match: 12. The CDR3 extends over 17 amino acids. CDR1 and CDR2 (germline): PRHDT, FYEKMQ (reference sequence). CDR3 DNA sequence: TGTGCCAGCAGCGTACAAACTAGCGAGAGGTACCAAGAGACCCAGTACTTC. It encodes CASSVQTSERYQETQYF.

The chain joins TRBV6-2 or TRBV6-3 to TRBJ2-1; 8 nucleotides line up with TRBD2. The germline V gene has CDR1 MNHEY and CDR2 SVGEGT. The ends lost 5 bases at V and 10 bases at J; junction bases unmatched: 4. The CDR3 length is 12 residues. In nucleotides, the CDR3 is TGTGCCAGCAGTCAACGGGGGGGGGAGCAGTTCTTC. It specifies CASSQRGGEQFF.

This clone was counted only a few times. The gene calls are TRBV6-5 and TRBJ1-2; 9 bases align to TRBD1. The ends lost 6 bases at V and 7 bases at J; junction bases unmatched: 6. CDR1 is MNHEY, CDR2 SVGAGI, per germline. The CDR3 extends over 13 amino acids. The CDR3 sequence is CASRPGQGFGYTF. CDR3 in DNA: TGTGCCAGCAGACCGGGACAGGGATTTGGCTACACCTTC.

This clone was detected a few times. The rearrangement links TRBV2 to TRBJ1-5; possibly TRBD1 for D (5 bases). This CDR3 has 15 residues. In germline, CDR1 is SNHLY, CDR2 FYNNEI. V was pared by 2 bases and J by 6 bases, with 14 bases between. The CDR3, as DNA: TGTGCCAGCAGTGAAAGGGGTAGGGAGGCTCAGCCCCAGCATTTT. This encodes CASSERGREAQPQHF.

The chain links TRBV6-5 to TRBJ1-1; 7 nucleotides line up with TRBD1. The germline V gene encodes CDR1 MNHEY and CDR2 SVGAGI. The CDR3 is made up of 13 amino acids. After removal of 6 bases from V and 6 bases from J, the junction contained 7 bases not matched to a gene. CDR3 sequence (DNA): TGTGCCAGCAGGGACAGGATCGTAGCTGAAGCTTTCTTT. It is translated as CASRDRIVAEAFF.

The J gene is TRBJ1-3, the V gene TRBV23-1; the match to TRBD1 covers 8 bases. TRBV23-1 is labeled an ORF, and its function is uncertain. The CDR3 contains 16 residues. The J segment lost 4 bases and the V segment lost 6 bases, leaving 11 bases of the junction unmatched. CDR3 amino acids: CASRGIRGLSGNTIYF. The CDR3 DNA reads TGCGCCAGCAGGGGGATCAGGGGGCTATCAGGAAACACCATATATTTT.

The chain employs TRBV6-5 and TRBJ2-2; 7 bases map to TRBD1. The ends lost 7 bases at V and 1 base at J; junction bases unmatched: 6. CDR1 MNHEY and CDR2 SVGAGI come from the germline V gene. The CDR3 is 15 amino acids. The CDR3 DNA is TGTGCCAGCACAGGGAGACAGGGGAACACCGGGGAGCTGTTTTTT. Its translation is CASTGRQGNTGELFF.

There are a few counts of this clone. This chain uses TRBV6-1 with TRBJ1-1, with 8 bases matching TRBD1. Germline trimming cut 2 bases from V and 8 bases from J; bases unmatched to any gene: 7. The CDR3 is 14 residues long. Germline CDR1 reads MNHNS; CDR2 reads SASEGT. CDR3 sequence reads: CASSEQTGGVEAFF. The CDR3 region has the DNA TGTGCCAGCAGTGAACAAACAGGGGGGGTGGAAGCTTTCTTT.

V gene TRBV4-1 combines with J gene TRBJ2-6, with 10 bases aligning to TRBD1. The CDR3 consists of 18 residues. Looked up from germline, CDR1 is MGHRA and CDR2 is YSYEKL. J was trimmed by 4 bases and V by 3 bases; bases with no gene match: 9. The CDR3 loop is CASSQMTGGAWGANVLTF. CDR3 nucleotides: TGCGCCAGCAGCCAGATGACAGGGGGCGCGTGGGGGGCCAACGTCCTGACTTTC.

V gene TRBV7-8 combines with J gene TRBJ2-7, with D tentatively TRBD1 (5 bases). CDR3 length equals 13 residues. Germline V lookup: CDR1 SGHVS, CDR2 FQNEAQ. Trimming removed 2 bases at V and 4 bases at J, with 9 bases between. CDR3 coding DNA: TGTGCCAGCAGCTTACCACAGGCTTACGAGCAGTACTTC. Translation gives CASSLPQAYEQYF. The full variable domain, completed using reference TRBV7-8 and TRBJ2-7, is GAGVSQSPRYKVAKRGQDVALRCDPISGHVSLFWYQQALGQGPEFLTYFQNEAQLDKSGLPSDRFFAERPEGSVSTLKIQRTQQEDSAVYLCASSLPQAYEQYFGPGTRLTVT.

V usage is TRBV6-5 and J usage is TRBJ1-1; 7 bases map to TRBD1. CDR1 is MNHEY and CDR2 is SVGAGI in the germline V gene. The V segment lost 8 bases and the J segment 10 bases; nucleotides outside the gene matches: 16. The CDR3 extends over 14 amino acids. CDR3 sequence (DNA): TGTGCCAGCGCCCTGGGACAGCTACAGGGGAGAGCTTTCTTT. It translates to CASALGQLQGRAFF.